This T cell receptor (beta chain) was captured by sequencing in a study of OX40 agonist ivuxolimab in advanced cancers. The data were produced by immunoSEQ multiplex PCR, yet TCRdb's version contains in-frame clones alone and is incomplete. The sample consists of around 56,000 clones, 65% to 85% of them appearing once. The CDR3 spans 16 residues. Trimming took off 5 bases at V and 3 bases at J, with 19 bases between the two ends. Germline V gives CDR1 LNHNV, CDR2 YYDKDF (reference sequence). V usage is TRBV15 and J usage is TRBJ1-1; tentative D call: TRBD1 (6 bases). Sequenced here: CD4+ or CD8+ T cells sorted from blood, sampled in a trial of the OX40 agonist ivuxolimab. The source of this sequence is an adult with an advanced solid tumor such as melanoma, head and neck, liver or kidney cancer. The CDR3 spells CATSVLGGSGDTEAFF. Here the CDR3 DNA reads TGTGCCACCAGCGTCCTAGGGGGTTCCGGGGACACTGAAGCTTTCTTT.